The source of this T cell receptor beta chain is a study of blood T cell repertoires in COVID-19. Overall study: Spain, Italy and the United States supplied samples that represented acute and convalescent COVID-19.

The CDR3 length is 16 residues. Trimming removed 1 base from V and 0 bases from J, with 13 bases in between. CDR1 and CDR2 from the germline V gene are SGHAT and FQDESV (reference sequence). Sequenced by immunoSEQ multiplex PCR; TCRdb stores in-frame clones only, minus some. The data contain fewer than 120,000 clones, about three quarters of them singletons. The sequenced material came from peripheral blood. V and J are TRBV11-1 and TRBJ2-7; possibly TRBD2 for D (6 bases). The clonotype originates from a woman over 75 with active or convalescent COVID-19. The CDR3 spells CASSLESDYTSYEQYF. CDR3 bases: TGTGCCAGCAGCTTAGAGTCGGACTACACCTCCTACGAGCAGTACTTC.